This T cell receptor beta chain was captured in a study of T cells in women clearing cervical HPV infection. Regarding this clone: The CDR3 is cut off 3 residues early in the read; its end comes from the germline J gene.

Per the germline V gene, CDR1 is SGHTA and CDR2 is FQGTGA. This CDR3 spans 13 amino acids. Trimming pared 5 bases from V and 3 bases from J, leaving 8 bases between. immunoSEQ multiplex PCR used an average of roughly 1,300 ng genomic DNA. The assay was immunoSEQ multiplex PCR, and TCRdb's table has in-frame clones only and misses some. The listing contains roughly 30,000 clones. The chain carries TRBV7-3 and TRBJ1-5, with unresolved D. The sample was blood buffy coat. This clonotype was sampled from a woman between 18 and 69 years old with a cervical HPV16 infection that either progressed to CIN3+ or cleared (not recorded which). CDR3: CASSPLPNQPQHF. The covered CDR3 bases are TGTGCCAGCAGCCCCCTCCCCAATCAGCCC.